This TCR beta chain appears in the sequencing data of a study of T cell clonality in common variable immunodeficiency. The length of the CDR3 is 15 residues. Trimming shortened V by 1 base and J by 1 base, and 11 bases separated the two germline ends. CDR1 and CDR2 from the germline V gene are SGHTS and YDEGEE. Study conclusions and caveats: Compared with controls, CVID subjects had fewer shared TCRbeta clones. Common variable immunodeficiency TCR beta sequences reportedly had fewer deletions and N-nucleotide insertions. T cell subpopulation sequencing would be needed to explain CVID clonality.

Caucasian heritage predominated among both patients and controls. With respect to this clone: Its antigen remains unknown. The sequenced fragment ends 3 residues before the CDR3 boundary, so the rest is inferred from the germline J gene.

TCRdb's table, derived via immunoSEQ multiplex PCR, lists solely in-frame clones and lacks some. This sample carries over 50,000 clones, none of them present only once. The chain recombines TRBV5-8 with TRBJ1-1; D gene unclear. The TCR originated in a person between 18 and 70 years old in good health. What was sequenced was peripheral blood mononuclear cells. The part of the CDR3 DNA that was read is TGTGCCAGCAGCTTGATCGTTGGCAGGAACACTGAA. Translated, it gives CASSLIVGRNTE. The whole CDR3 is CASSLIVGRNTEAFF.